The present entry profiles one T cell receptor beta chain with its context. This entry comes from a study of blood T cell repertoires in COVID-19. Authors' data handling: How many nucleated cells were present was estimated from reference gene primer amplification. Here immunoSEQ multiplex PCR was the method, and the copy in TCRdb shows in-frame clones only, minus some. That table gives V, J and clone size, and the DNA gave D and trimming. The data contain 200,000 to 250,000 clones, nearly 90% of them singletons. What was sequenced was peripheral blood. The receptor was isolated from a woman aged 18-30 years who had recovered from COVID-19.

CDR3 nucleotides: TGTGCCAGCAGCGGACAGGACACCATATATTTT. Translation gives CASSGQDTIYF. The chain joins TRBV9 to TRBJ1-3; TRBD1 might be the D (6 bases). Germline CDR1 and CDR2: SGDLS and YYNGEE. CDR3 length: 11 amino acids. V dropped 3 bases and J dropped 8 bases, with 6 bases sitting between them.